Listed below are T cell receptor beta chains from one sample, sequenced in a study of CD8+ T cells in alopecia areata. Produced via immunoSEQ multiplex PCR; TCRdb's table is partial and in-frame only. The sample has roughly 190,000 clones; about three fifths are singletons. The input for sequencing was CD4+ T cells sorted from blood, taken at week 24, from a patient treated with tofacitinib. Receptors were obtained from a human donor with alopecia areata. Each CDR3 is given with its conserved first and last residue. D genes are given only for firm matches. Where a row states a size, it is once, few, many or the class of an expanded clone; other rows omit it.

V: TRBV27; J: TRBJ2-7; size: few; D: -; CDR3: CASSPGTTLYEQYF; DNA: TGTGCCAGCAGTCCCGGGACAACCCTCTACGAGCAGTACTTC
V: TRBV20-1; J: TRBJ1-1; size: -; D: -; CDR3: CSATNTEAFF; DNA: TGCAGTGCCACCAACACTGAAGCTTTCTTT
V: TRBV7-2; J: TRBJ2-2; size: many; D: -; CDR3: CASSLGYTGELFF; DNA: TGTGCCAGCAGCTTAGGCTACACCGGGGAGCTGTTTTTT
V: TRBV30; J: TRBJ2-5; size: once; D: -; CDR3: CAWSVSRTGETQYF; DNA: TGTGCCTGGAGTGTAAGTCGGACGGGAGAGACCCAGTACTTC
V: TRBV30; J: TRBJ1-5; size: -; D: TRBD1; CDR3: CAWSGQGNQPQHF; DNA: TGTGCCTGGAGCGGACAGGGCAATCAGCCCCAGCATTTT
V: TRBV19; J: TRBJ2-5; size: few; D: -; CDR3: CASSVKGETQYF; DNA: TGTGCCAGTAGTGTAAAAGGCGAGACCCAGTACTTC
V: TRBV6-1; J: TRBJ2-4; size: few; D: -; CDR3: CASSEALKNIQYF; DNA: TGTGCCAGCAGTGAAGCGCTTAAAAACATTCAGTACTTC
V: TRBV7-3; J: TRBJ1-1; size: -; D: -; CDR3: CASSLIQGTEAFF; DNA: TGTGCCAGCAGCTTAATCCAGGGCACTGAAGCTTTCTTT
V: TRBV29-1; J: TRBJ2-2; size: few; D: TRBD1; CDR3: CSVGFRTGDTGELFF; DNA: TGCAGCGTCGGATTCCGGACAGGGGACACCGGGGAGCTGTTTTTT
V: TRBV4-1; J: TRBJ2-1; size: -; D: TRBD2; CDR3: CASSSGWRGADNEQFF; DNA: TGCGCCAGCAGCTCCGGGTGGCGGGGGGCCGACAATGAGCAGTTCTTC
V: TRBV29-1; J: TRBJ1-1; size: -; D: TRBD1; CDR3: CSAHWGTGAEAFF; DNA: TGCAGCGCCCACTGGGGGACAGGAGCTGAAGCTTTCTTT
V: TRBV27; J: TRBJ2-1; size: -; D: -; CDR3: CASSLGRGMQFF; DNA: TGTGCCAGCTCCTTAGGTAGGGGGATGCAGTTCTTC
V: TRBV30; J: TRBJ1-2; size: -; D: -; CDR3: CASRTVHYGYTF; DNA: TGTGCCTCACGGACAGTGCACTATGGCTACACCTTC
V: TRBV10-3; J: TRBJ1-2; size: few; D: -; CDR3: CAISERDYGYTF; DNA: TGTGCCATCAGTGAACGGGACTATGGCTACACCTTC
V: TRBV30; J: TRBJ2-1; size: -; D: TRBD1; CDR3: CACKTGWYEQFF; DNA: TGTGCCTGCAAGACAGGGTGGTATGAGCAGTTCTTC
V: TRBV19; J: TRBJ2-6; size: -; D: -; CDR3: CASTAQGRGANVLTF; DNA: TGTGCCAGTACCGCTCAGGGGCGGGGGGCCAACGTCCTGACTTTC
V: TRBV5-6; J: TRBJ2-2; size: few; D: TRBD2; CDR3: CASSLRAGGVNTGELFF; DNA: TGTGCCAGCAGCTTGCGAGCGGGGGGCGTGAACACCGGGGAGCTGTTTTTT
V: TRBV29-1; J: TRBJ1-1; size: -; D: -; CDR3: CSVEPHMNTEAFF; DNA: TGCAGCGTTGAACCCCATATGAACACTGAAGCTTTCTTT
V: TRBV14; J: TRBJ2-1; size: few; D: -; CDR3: CASSQQGWSYSYNEQFF; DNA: TGTGCCAGCAGCCAACAAGGATGGTCCTACTCCTACAATGAGCAGTTCTTC
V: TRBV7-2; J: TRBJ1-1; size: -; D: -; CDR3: CASSPRTGTEAFF; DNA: TGTGCCAGCAGCCCGAGGACGGGTACTGAAGCTTTCTTT
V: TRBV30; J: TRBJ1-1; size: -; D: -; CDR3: CAWTHWDEAFF; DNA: TGTGCCTGGACCCACTGGGATGAAGCTTTCTTT
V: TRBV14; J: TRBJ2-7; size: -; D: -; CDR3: CASSQDYYEQYF; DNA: TGTGCCAGCAGCCAAGATTACTACGAGCAGTACTTC